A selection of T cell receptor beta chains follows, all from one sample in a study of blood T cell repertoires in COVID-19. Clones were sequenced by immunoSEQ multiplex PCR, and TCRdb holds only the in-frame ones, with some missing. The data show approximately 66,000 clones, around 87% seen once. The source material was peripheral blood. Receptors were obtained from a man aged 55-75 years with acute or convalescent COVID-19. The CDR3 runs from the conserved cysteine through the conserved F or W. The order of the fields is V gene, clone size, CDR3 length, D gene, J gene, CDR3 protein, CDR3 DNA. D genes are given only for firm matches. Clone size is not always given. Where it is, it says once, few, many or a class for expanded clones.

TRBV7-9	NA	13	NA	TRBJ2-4	CASSLKGENIQYF	TGTGCCAGCAGCTTGAAGGGGGAAAACATTCAGTACTTC
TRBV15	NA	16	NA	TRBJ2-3	CATSRDRTDFTDTQYF	TGTGCCACCAGCAGAGATAGGACAGATTTCACAGATACGCAGTATTTT
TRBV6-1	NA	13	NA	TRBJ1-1	CASSEVGETEAFF	TGTGCCAGCAGTGAAGTGGGCGAAACTGAAGCTTTCTTT
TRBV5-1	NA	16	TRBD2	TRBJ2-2	CASSSTAGGWTGELFF	TGCGCCAGCAGCTCGACAGCGGGGGGCTGGACCGGGGAGCTGTTTTTT
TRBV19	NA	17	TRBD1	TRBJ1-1	CASSIEGRDSANTEAFF	TGTGCCAGTAGTATTGAGGGCAGGGACAGCGCGAACACTGAAGCTTTCTTT
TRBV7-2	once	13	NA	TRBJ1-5	CASSPTGNQPQHF	TGTGCCAGCAGCCCGACGGGAAATCAGCCCCAGCATTTT
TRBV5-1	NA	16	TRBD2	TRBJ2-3	CASSLDAGGATDTQYF	TGCGCCAGCAGCTTGGACGCGGGGGGGGCCACAGATACGCAGTATTTT
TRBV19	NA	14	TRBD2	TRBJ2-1	CASSLGLETGEQFF	TGTGCCAGTAGTCTCGGACTAGAGACTGGTGAGCAGTTCTTC
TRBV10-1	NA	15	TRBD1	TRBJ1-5	CASSPSGQGNQPQHF	TGCGCCAGCAGCCCCTCCGGACAGGGCAATCAGCCCCAGCATTTT
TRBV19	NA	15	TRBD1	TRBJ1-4	CASSIWTGGDEKLFF	TGTGCCAGTAGTATCTGGACAGGGGGCGATGAAAAACTGTTTTTT
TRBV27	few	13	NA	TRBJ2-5	CASSRRVQETQYF	TGTGCCAGCAGCCGCCGCGTCCAAGAGACCCAGTACTTC
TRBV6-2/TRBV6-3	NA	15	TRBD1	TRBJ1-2	CASSRSDRVNYGYTF	TGTGCCAGCAGCCGATCGGACAGGGTAAACTATGGCTACACCTTC
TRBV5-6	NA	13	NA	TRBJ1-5	CASSSGWNQPQHF	TGTGCCAGCAGCTCGGGATGGAATCAGCCCCAGCATTTT
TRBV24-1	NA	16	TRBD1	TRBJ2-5	CATSETRTGGRETQYF	TGTGCCACCAGTGAAACAAGGACAGGGGGCAGAGAGACCCAGTACTTC
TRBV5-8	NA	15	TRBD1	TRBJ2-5	CASSLGTGEGETQYF	TGTGCCAGCAGCCTCGGGACAGGGGAAGGGGAGACCCAGTACTTC
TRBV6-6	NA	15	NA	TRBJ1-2	CASSYDPGTGYGYTF	TGTGCCAGCAGTTACGACCCGGGCACAGGTTATGGCTACACCTTC
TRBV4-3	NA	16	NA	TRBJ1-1	CASSRSPVEGTVEAFF	TGCGCCAGCAGCCGATCCCCGGTGGAGGGCACCGTCGAAGCTTTCTTT
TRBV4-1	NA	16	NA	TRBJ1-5	CASSQGPQGRLQPQHF	TGCGCCAGCAGCCAAGGTCCCCAGGGCAGGTTGCAGCCCCAGCATTTT
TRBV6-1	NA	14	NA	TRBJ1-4	CASSEEGWSEKLFF	TGTGCCAGCAGTGAAGAGGGGTGGAGCGAAAAACTGTTTTTT
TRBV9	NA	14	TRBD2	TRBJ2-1	CASSLSTSGVEQFF	TGTGCCAGCAGCTTGTCGACTAGCGGGGTTGAGCAGTTCTTC
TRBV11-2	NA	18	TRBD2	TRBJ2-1	CASSLAGPASGVYNEQFF	TGTGCCAGCAGCTTAGCCGGTCCGGCTAGCGGTGTTTACAATGAGCAGTTCTTC
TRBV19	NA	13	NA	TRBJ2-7	CASSMLPTNEQYF	TGTGCCAGTAGTATGCTACCTACTAACGAGCAGTACTTC
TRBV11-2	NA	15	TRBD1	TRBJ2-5	CASSPRTGRLETQYF	TGTGCCAGCAGCCCAAGGACAGGAAGGTTAGAGACCCAGTACTTC
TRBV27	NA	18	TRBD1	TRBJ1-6	CASSPWDRGSSYNSPLHF	TGTGCCAGCAGTCCTTGGGACAGGGGGAGCTCCTATAATTCACCCCTCCACTTT
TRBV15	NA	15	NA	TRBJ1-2	CATSSTFMGRMGYTF	TGTGCCACCAGCAGTACTTTTATGGGCCGAATGGGCTACACCTTC
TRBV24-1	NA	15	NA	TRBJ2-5	CATSDSGDFQETQYF	TGTGCCACCAGTGATTCGGGGGACTTTCAAGAGACCCAGTACTTC
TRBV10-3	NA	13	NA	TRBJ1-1	CAVWGGGNTEAFF	TGTGCCGTTTGGGGAGGAGGGAACACTGAAGCTTTCTTT
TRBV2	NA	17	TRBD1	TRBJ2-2	CASSRDRDLANTGELFF	TGTGCCAGCAGTCGGGACAGGGACCTCGCGAACACCGGGGAGCTGTTTTTT
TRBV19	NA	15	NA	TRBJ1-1	CASSPLGERHTEAFF	TGTGCCAGTAGCCCGCTCGGGGAGCGACACACTGAAGCTTTCTTT
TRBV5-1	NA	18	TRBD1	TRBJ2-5	CASSSSNSGTGTRGTQYF	TGCGCCAGCAGCAGTTCGAACTCCGGGACAGGGACCCGCGGGACCCAGTACTTC
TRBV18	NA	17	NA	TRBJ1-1	CASSPKGLEDQNTEAFF	TGTGCCAGCTCACCAAAGGGATTGGAGGACCAGAACACTGAAGCTTTCTTT
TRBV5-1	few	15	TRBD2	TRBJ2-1	CASSKRTSGGNEQFF	TGCGCCAGCAGCAAGAGGACTAGCGGGGGGAATGAGCAGTTCTTC
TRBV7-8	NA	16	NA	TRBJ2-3	CASSPRGASGTDTQYF	TGTGCCAGCAGCCCCAGGGGGGCGAGTGGCACAGATACGCAGTATTTT
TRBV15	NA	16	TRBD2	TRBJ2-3	CATSRGISGGLDTQYF	TGTGCCACCAGCAGAGGTATTAGCGGGGGGTTAGATACGCAGTATTTT
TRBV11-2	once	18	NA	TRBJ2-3	CASSLELRGGANTDTQYF	TGTGCCAGCAGCTTAGAGTTAAGGGGCGGGGCCAACACAGATACGCAGTATTTT
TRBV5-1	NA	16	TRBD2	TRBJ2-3	CASNPARLARTDTQYF	TGCGCCAGCAATCCCGCCCGACTAGCCCGCACAGATACGCAGTATTTT
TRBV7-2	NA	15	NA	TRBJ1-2	CASSLAVGGGYGYTF	TGTGCCAGCAGCTTAGCGGTCGGGGGAGGCTATGGCTACACCTTC
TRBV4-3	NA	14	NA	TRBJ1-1	CASSQTGTNTEAFF	TGCGCCAGCAGCCAAACAGGTACGAACACTGAAGCTTTCTTT
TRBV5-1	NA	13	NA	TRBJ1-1	CASSLGQSAEAFF	TGCGCCAGCAGCTTGGGACAGAGCGCTGAAGCTTTCTTT
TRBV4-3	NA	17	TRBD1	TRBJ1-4	CASSQEGGPSGGEKLFF	TGCGCCAGCAGCCAAGAAGGCGGGCCCTCAGGGGGGGAAAAACTGTTTTTT
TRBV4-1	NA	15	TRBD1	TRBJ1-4	CASSDRQGAIEKLFF	TGCGCCAGCAGCGACCGACAGGGAGCAATCGAAAAACTGTTTTTT
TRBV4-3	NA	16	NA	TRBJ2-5	CASSQGGLEYQETQYF	TGCGCCAGCAGCCAGGGGGGACTGGAGTACCAAGAGACCCAGTACTTC
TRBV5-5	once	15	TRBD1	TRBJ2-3	CASTLGTGETDTQYF	TGTGCCAGCACCTTGGGGACAGGCGAAACAGATACGCAGTATTTT
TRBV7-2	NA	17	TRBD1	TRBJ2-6	CASSLDRGLSGANVLTF	TGTGCCAGCAGCTTAGACAGGGGGCTTTCGGGGGCCAACGTCCTGACTTTC
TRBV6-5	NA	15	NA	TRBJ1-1	CASSYSPHSETEAFF	TGTGCCAGCAGTTACTCGCCACACTCGGAGACTGAAGCTTTCTTT
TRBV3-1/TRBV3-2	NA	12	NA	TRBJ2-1	CASSPSGNEQFF	TGTGCCAGCAGCCCCTCGGGCAATGAGCAGTTCTTC
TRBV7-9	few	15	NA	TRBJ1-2	CASSFPGGLPYGYTF	TGTGCCAGCAGCTTTCCCGGAGGACTGCCCTATGGCTACACCTTC